This T cell receptor (beta chain) was retrieved from a study of shared clonotypes between healthy human individuals. Broader study findings: Across subsets, estimated richness was generally greater for naive than for memory populations.

Worth noting for this clone: Its antigen is still unknown.

The CDR3 loop spans 16 amino acids. V shed 6 bases and J shed 3 bases, with 20 bases lying between them. Germline loops: CDR1 MNHEY, CDR2 SMNVEV (reference sequence). Produced via immunoSEQ multiplex PCR; TCRdb's table is partial and in-frame only. This table has hundreds of thousands of clones, approximately 79% appearing once. Sequencing was carried out using memory CD4+ T cells sorted from blood. The sample's subset: CD45RA-negative fraction. The receptor's source is a woman in her twenties or thirties in good health. The chain has TRBV27 and TRBJ1-2; D is uncertain. CDR3 coding DNA: TGTGCCAGCAGCTCTCTAAGATGGGGATCGGACTATGGCTACACCTTC. Translated, it gives CASSSLRWGSDYGYTF.